This T cell receptor (beta chain) derives from a study of shared clonotypes between healthy human individuals. Across the whole study: Used for every donor were three CD4 naive, three CD4 memory, two CD8 naive and one CD8 memory plate.

Whole-study findings and limits: Estimated clonotype richness was generally higher in naive than memory subsets. Clonotype sharing levels among donors were expected to vary with sequencing depth.

Concerning this clone itself: Its antigen is unidentified.

CD45RO-negative cells were positively selected for CCR7, leaving out terminally differentiated effector memory CD45RA+ cells. Donors comprised healthy HIV-negative adults lacking recent acute infections or vaccinations. This table comes from immunoSEQ multiplex PCR, and its TCRdb copy is limited to in-frame clones, with some not included. The sample includes 2 million to 2.5 million clones, about 95% of them seen just once. Source material: naive CD8+ T cells sorted from blood. The sequence came from a man aged 18 to 29 in good health.

This chain's CDR3 is CASSFAEGYEQFF. As DNA, the CDR3 is TGTGCCAGCAGTTTCGCGGAGGGTTATGAGCAGTTCTTC. The rearrangement joins TRBV28 to TRBJ2-1; D possibly corresponds to TRBD2 (6 bases). V was trimmed by 3 bases and J by 8 bases, leaving 11 bases between them. This CDR3 comprises 13 residues. Germline-derived CDR1 and CDR2 are MDHEN and SYDVKM.